This T cell receptor beta chain stems from a study of blood T cells in healthy people across ages. Study results and limitations: The study could not conclusively compare naive and antigen-experienced cells, given its unsorted PBMCs.

A second PCR, run for about 7 to 12 cycles, used a sample-barcoded 5' primer plus a J-beta primer mix. TCRdb called the 5' RACE reads again in MiXCR, with one record for every CDR3 protein. In the table there are 590,000 or so distinct CDR3 sequences, approximately 30% of which are singletons. Germline loops: CDR1 SGHAT, CDR2 FQNNGV. The CDR3 runs 13 residues. The V end lost 5 bases, the J end lost 6 bases, and 10 bases lay between the germline ends. A note on this clonotype: The antigen remains undetermined.

Sequenced sample: blood. The origin of this receptor is a woman of 80 years or more in good health. The chain couples TRBV11-2 to TRBJ2-2; D is possibly TRBD1 (6 bases). CDR3 region: CASSQGRAGELFF. The CDR3 nucleotides are TGTGCCAGCAGCCAGGGGAGAGCCGGGGAGCTGTTTTTT.